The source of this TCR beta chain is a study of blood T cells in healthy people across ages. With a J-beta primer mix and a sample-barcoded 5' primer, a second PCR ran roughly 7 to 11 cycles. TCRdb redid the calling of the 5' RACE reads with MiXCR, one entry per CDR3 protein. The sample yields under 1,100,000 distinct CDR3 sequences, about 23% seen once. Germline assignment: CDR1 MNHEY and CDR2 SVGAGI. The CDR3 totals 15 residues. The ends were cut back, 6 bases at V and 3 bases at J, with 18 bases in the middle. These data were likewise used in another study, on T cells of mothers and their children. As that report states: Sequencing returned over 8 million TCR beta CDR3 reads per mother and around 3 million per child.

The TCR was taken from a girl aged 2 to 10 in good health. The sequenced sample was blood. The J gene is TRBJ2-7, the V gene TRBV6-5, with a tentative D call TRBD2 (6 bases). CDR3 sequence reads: CASRGNGRASYEQYF. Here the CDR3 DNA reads TGTGCCAGCAGGGGGAACGGGAGAGCAAGCTACGAGCAGTACTTC.